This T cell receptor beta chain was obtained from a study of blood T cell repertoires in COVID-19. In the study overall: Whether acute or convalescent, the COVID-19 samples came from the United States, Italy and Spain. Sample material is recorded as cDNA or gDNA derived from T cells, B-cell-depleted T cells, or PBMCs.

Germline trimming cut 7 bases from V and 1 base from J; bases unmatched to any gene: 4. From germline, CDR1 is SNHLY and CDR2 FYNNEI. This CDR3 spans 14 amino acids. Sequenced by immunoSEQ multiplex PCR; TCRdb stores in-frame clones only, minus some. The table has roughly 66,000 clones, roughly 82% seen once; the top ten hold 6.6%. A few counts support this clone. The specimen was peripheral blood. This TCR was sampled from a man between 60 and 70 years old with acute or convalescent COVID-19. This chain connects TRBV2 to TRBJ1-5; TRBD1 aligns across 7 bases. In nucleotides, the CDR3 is TGTGCCAGCACTCTGACAGGGAGCAATCAGCCCCAGCATTTT. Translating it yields CASTLTGSNQPQHF.